Here is one TCR beta chain with its context. Relative to the germline gene, one junction end is altered; a read error may explain this. The data are from a study of blood T cell repertoires in COVID-19. Study in general: Acute-phase and convalescent COVID-19 samples originated in the United States, Italy and Spain. T cells, B-cell-depleted T cells, or PBMCs provided the cDNA or gDNA that served as material.

In the original processing: Amplified reference gene primers provided the basis for estimating nucleated cell counts. Only in-frame clones appear in the TCRdb table, and some are missing; sequencing was by immunoSEQ multiplex PCR. The V and J calls and clone size are taken from that table; D and trimming were inferred from the DNA. Of 75,000 to 90,000 clones listed, more than 80% are singletons. Germline CDR1 and CDR2: SGDLS and YYNGEE. The CDR3 sequence is 15 residues long. The origin of this receptor is a woman between 65 and 79 years old with acute or convalescent COVID-19. The sample comprised peripheral blood. V is TRBV9 and J is TRBJ2-1, with TRBD2 matching 9 bases. CDR3 sequence (DNA): TGCCCCCGCAGCGGTCGCGGGGGGGCGGGGGATGAGCAGTTCTTC. This codes for CPRSGRGGAGDEQFF.